These T cell receptor beta chains were read from a single sample in a study of technical replicates of blood from a handful of donors. The data were produced by immunoSEQ multiplex PCR, yet TCRdb's version contains in-frame clones alone and is incomplete. Here the sample spans 45,000 to 60,000 clones, roughly 84% being singletons. The sequencing input was PBMCs. The source is a human donor in good health. Some clones in this sample may be carry-over from other donors' samples. Each CDR3 is given with its conserved first and last residue. Fields, in order: clone size, J gene, V gene, D gene, CDR3 protein, CDR3 DNA. The D gene is left open where the match is weak. Rows may omit the clone size; those that give it use once, few, many or a size class.

>NA|TRBJ2-7|TRBV6-6|NA
CASRFGLAPPRQYF
TGTGCCAGCAGATTCGGGCTAGCTCCCCCTCGGCAGTACTTC
>NA|TRBJ2-7|TRBV27|TRBD1
CASSQWTGGVYEQYF
TGTGCCAGCAGTCAGTGGACAGGGGGGGTCTACGAGCAGTACTTC
>NA|TRBJ2-7|TRBV19|TRBD2
CASSPWGLAGPYEQYF
TGTGCCAGTAGTCCCTGGGGACTAGCGGGACCCTACGAGCAGTACTTC
>NA|TRBJ2-1|TRBV4-3|TRBD2
CASSQEREFYNEQFF
TGCGCCAGCAGCCAAGAGCGGGAGTTCTACAATGAGCAGTTCTTC
>NA|TRBJ2-2|TRBV11-2|NA
CASSFSTGELFF
TGTGCCAGCAGCTTCTCCACCGGGGAGCTGTTTTTT
>NA|TRBJ2-5|TRBV9|TRBD2
CASSTRTSPGSRETQYF
TGTGCCAGCAGCACGAGGACTAGCCCCGGATCTCGGGAGACCCAGTACTTC
>NA|TRBJ2-7|TRBV19|TRBD1
CASSDRGRILGEQYF
TGTGCCAGCTCAGACAGGGGGCGAATTCTTGGCGAGCAGTACTTC
>once|TRBJ1-6|TRBV15|NA
CATSGTTVMGNSPLHF
TGTGCCACCAGCGGAACGACAGTTATGGGTAATTCACCCCTCCACTTT
>NA|TRBJ1-1|TRBV7-9|TRBD1
CASRQGGGNTEAFF
TGTGCCAGCAGGCAAGGGGGCGGGAACACTGAAGCTTTCTTT
>once|TRBJ2-7|TRBV6-5|NA
CASSTGWAEQYF
TGTGCCAGCAGTACAGGGTGGGCCGAGCAGTACTTC
>once|TRBJ1-6|TRBV11-1|NA
CASSSGQLGSPLHF
TGTGCCAGCAGTTCGGGACAACTAGGTTCACCCCTCCACTTT
>NA|TRBJ1-3|TRBV9|TRBD1
CASSVGEGQGRNTIYF
TGTGCCAGCAGCGTAGGCGAAGGACAGGGTAGGAACACCATATATTTT
>few|TRBJ2-1|TRBV5-1|TRBD2
CASSGSGGYNEQFF
TGCGCCAGCAGCGGTAGCGGGGGTTACAATGAGCAGTTCTTC
>NA|TRBJ2-7|TRBV7-9|TRBD1
CASSRQGHEQYF
TGTGCCAGCAGCAGACAGGGTCACGAGCAGTACTTC